A single sample is the source of the 2 T cell receptor beta chains below, sequenced in a study of control samples from healthy donors and cancer patients. The data were produced by immunoSEQ multiplex PCR, yet TCRdb's version contains in-frame clones alone and is incomplete. The data hold around 130,000 clones, with about 88% observed a single time. The sequenced sample consisted of blood. The receptors derive from a man aged 50-60 years in good health.

This clone was observed a single time. The gene calls are TRBV27 and TRBJ2-6; TRBD1 matches 8 bases. The germline CDR1 and CDR2 sequences are MNHEY and SMNVEV (reference sequence). The CDR3 sequence is 16 residues long. After removal of 4 bases from V and 4 bases from J, the junction contained 6 bases not matched to a gene. The CDR3 region is CASSSRTGRGANVLTF. Here the CDR3 DNA reads TGTGCCAGCAGTTCCCGGACAGGGCGAGGGGCCAACGTCCTGACTTTC.

The chain employs TRBV9 and TRBJ2-1; D gene ambiguous. Trimming removed 4 bases at V and 2 bases at J, with 13 bases between. Germline CDR1 SGDLS, CDR2 YYNGEE. This CDR3 is 15 amino acids long. DNA of the CDR3: TGTGCCAGCAGCTACCGGGCTACACCCTACAATGAGCAGTTCTTC. This gives the protein CASSYRATPYNEQFF. Drawing the rest from reference TRBV9 and TRBJ2-1, the complete variable domain is DSGVTQTPKHLITATGQRVTLRCSPRSGDLSVYWYQQSLDQGLQFLIQYYNGEERAKGNILERFSAQQFPDLHSELNLSSLELGDSALYFCASSYRATPYNEQFFGPGTRLTVL.